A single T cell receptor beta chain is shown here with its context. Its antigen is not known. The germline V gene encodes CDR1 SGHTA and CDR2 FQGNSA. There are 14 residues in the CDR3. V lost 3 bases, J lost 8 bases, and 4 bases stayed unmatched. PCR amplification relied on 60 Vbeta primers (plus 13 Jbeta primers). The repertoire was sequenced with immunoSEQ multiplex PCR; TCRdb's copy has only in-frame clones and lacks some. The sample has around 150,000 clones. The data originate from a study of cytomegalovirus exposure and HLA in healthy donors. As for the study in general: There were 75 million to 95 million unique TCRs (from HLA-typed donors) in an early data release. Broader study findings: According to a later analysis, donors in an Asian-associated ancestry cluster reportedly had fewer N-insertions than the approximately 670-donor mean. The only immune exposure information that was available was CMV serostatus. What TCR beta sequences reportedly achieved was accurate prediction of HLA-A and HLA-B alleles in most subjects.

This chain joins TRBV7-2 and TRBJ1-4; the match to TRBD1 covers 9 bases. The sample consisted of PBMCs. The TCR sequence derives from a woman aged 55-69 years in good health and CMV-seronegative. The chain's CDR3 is CASSFDRGGEKLFF. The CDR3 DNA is TGTGCCAGCAGCTTCGACAGGGGGGGGGAAAAACTGTTTTTT.